This T cell receptor beta chain emerged from a study of cytomegalovirus exposure and HLA in healthy donors. The PCR employed 60 Vbeta primers together with 13 Jbeta primers. Clones were read by immunoSEQ multiplex PCR, and TCRdb kept only the in-frame ones, dropping some. The sample table includes tens of thousands of clones. Germline lookup yields CDR1 MNHNY and CDR2 SVGAGI (reference sequence). This CDR3 region has 13 residues. V lost 6 bases and J 4 bases, leaving 13 bases between the germline ends. Those who donated were healthy bone marrow donors. Donors were nominally healthy when sampled, though unrecorded immune exposures were likely. About this clone itself: The target antigen is unknown.

General study points: Among the most significant clusters, several appeared linked to common viral pathogens in a later analysis.

The chain joins TRBV6-6 to TRBJ2-7, with a possible D match to TRBD2 (6 bases). The clonotype was recovered from a woman aged 40-49 years in good health and CMV-seropositive. The sample taken for sequencing was PBMCs. The CDR3 coding sequence is TGTGCCAGCAGGGGAGCGGGTGGTTACGAGCAGTACTTC. It yields the protein CASRGAGGYEQYF.